This T cell receptor beta chain was captured by sequencing in a study of radiotherapy plus CTLA-4 blockade in lung cancer. About the research overall: Objective responses were documented in around a sixth of patients, with disease control in roughly 30%.

Sequencing used immunoSEQ multiplex PCR; TCRdb keeps in-frame clones, though not all of them. Of about 32,000 clones listed, more than 80% are singletons. Focal radiation plus CTLA-4 blockade with ipilimumab was administered to patients who had chemo-refractory metastatic non-small-cell lung cancer. The sample was peripheral blood, taken from a patient treated with radiotherapy plus ipilimumab. The clonotype originates from a human donor with non-small cell lung cancer who had stable disease on radiotherapy plus ipilimumab.

DNA of the CDR3: TGTGCCAGCAGCGTAGCAGGGAACAACTACAATGAGCAGTTCTTC. Its translation is CASSVAGNNYNEQFF. The chain couples TRBV9 to TRBJ2-1; D may be TRBD1 (5 bases). V lost 0 bases and J 3 bases, leaving 10 bases between the germline ends. Germline assignment: CDR1 SGDLS and CDR2 YYNGEE. This CDR3 is 15 amino acids long.